These 23 T cell receptor beta chains share one sample of origin, sequenced in a study of beta chain features in type 1 diabetes (dated by TCRdb to the late 2010s). The method was the immunoSEQ multiplex PCR assay. The entire amount of isolated RNA was reverse transcribed using the High Capacity cDNA Reverse Transcription Kit, so the sequenced TCRB transcripts were expressed ones. Held by TCRdb, this immuneACCESS table contains in-frame sequences only and omits some clones. Under half of the omission traces to an unresolved V gene where checked; the cause of the rest is unknown. The sample yields under 800,000 clones; around a sixth were counted once. The biggest ten clones account for around 0.1% of the sample. Sequenced material: naive CD4+ T cells from blood. Reading the label with the study, this specimen's cell subset or site is: true naive CD4+ T cells. The receptor set was obtained from a young man in good health.

The rearrangement uses TRBV5-1 and TRBJ2-7; D ambiguous. The CDR3 extends over 12 amino acids. V was shortened by 0 bases and J by 6 bases, with 7 bases between the two germline ends. Germline values: CDR1 SGHRS, CDR2 YFSETQ. The CDR3 bases are TGCGCCAGCAGCTTGGGTACATTCGAGCAGTACTTC. Amino acids: CASSLGTFEQYF.

The chain carries TRBV28 and TRBJ2-1; 10 bases are a match to TRBD2. The CDR3 is 16 amino acids. V was clipped by 7 bases and J by 5 bases; unmatched bases: 11. Germline V gene sequence: CDR1 MDHEN, CDR2 SYDVKM. The CDR3: CASTFIRSGGDNEQFF. The CDR3 DNA reads TGTGCCAGCACCTTTATTCGAAGCGGGGGGGACAATGAGCAGTTCTTC. Based on the CDR3 plus reference TRBV28 and TRBJ2-1, the full variable domain is DVKVTQSSRYLVKRTGEKVFLECVQDMDHENMFWYRQDPGLGLRLIYFSYDVKMKEKGDIPEGYSVSREKKERFSLILESASTNQTSMYLCASTFIRSGGDNEQFFGPGTRLTVL.

The chain carries TRBV5-4 and TRBJ2-3; TRBD2 matches at 12 bases. The J segment lost 4 bases and the V segment lost 0 bases, leaving 6 bases of the junction unmatched. Germline CDR1 and CDR2: SGHNT and YYREEE (reference sequence). This CDR3 is 17 amino acids long. For the CDR3, the DNA is TGTGCCAGCAGCTTGGATCCTAGCGGGAGGGCCTCAGATACGCAGTATTTT. This codes for CASSLDPSGRASDTQYF.

V gene TRBV6-5 combines with J gene TRBJ2-7; 11 nucleotides match TRBD1. Germline loops: CDR1 MNHEY, CDR2 SVGAGI. V was clipped by 6 bases and J by 2 bases; unmatched bases: 6. CDR3 length: 15 residues. This CDR3 is CASRYGQGATYEQYF. The CDR3 DNA reads TGTGCCAGCAGGTACGGACAGGGGGCCACCTACGAGCAGTACTTC.

The genes are TRBV19 and TRBJ2-1; 7 nucleotides align to TRBD1. V gave up 7 bases and J gave up 3 bases; unmatched junction bases: 3. Per germline, CDR1 LNHDA and CDR2 SQIVND (reference sequence). There are 13 residues in the CDR3. The CDR3 is CASKGGLYNEQFF. The CDR3 DNA follows: TGTGCCAGTAAAGGGGGCCTCTACAATGAGCAGTTCTTC.

This chain uses TRBV19 with TRBJ2-1; 10 bases fit TRBD2. The CDR3 is 15 residues long. CDR1 LNHDA and CDR2 SQIVND come from the germline V gene (reference sequence). The V and J ends lost 4 bases and 8 bases, in that order; junction bases with no gene match: 8. Written as DNA, the CDR3 is TGTGCCAGTAGTACCACTAGCGGGATCCCGGATGAGCAGTTCTTC. Its translation is CASSTTSGIPDEQFF.

The chain employs TRBV12-5 and TRBJ1-1; D gene uncertain. The CDR3 runs 18 residues. Trimming took 0 bases from V and 1 from J, leaving 18 bases between them. Germline-derived CDR1 and CDR2 are LGHNT and FRNRAP. The CDR3 DNA follows: TGTGCTAGTGGTTTGGTACTTGGAGGGCAAAGGTCGAACACTGAAGCTTTCTTT. Residues: CASGLVLGGQRSNTEAFF.

The rearrangement joins TRBV9 to TRBJ1-3; D is undetermined. There are 13 residues in the CDR3. The V and J ends lost 4 bases and 0 bases respectively, with 5 bases between them. Germline V gene sequence: CDR1 SGDLS, CDR2 YYNGEE. Here the CDR3 reads CASSSSSGNTIYF. CDR3 coding DNA: TGTGCCAGCAGCTCCTCCTCTGGAAACACCATATATTTT.

This chain uses TRBV6-5 with TRBJ1-1, with 8 positions matching TRBD1. V shed 2 bases and J 4 bases; nucleotides not matched to a gene: 9. Germline CDR1 reads MNHEY; CDR2 reads SVGAGI. This CDR3 region has 16 residues. As DNA, the CDR3 is TGTGCCAGCAGTTACATAGGACAGGGTCGTGGCACTGAAGCTTTCTTT. Residues: CASSYIGQGRGTEAFF.

This clone has a handful of counts. The chain combines TRBV28 with TRBJ2-2; D gene ambiguous. Trimming took 4 bases from V and 4 from J, leaving 13 bases between them. Looked up from germline, CDR1 is MDHEN and CDR2 is SYDVKM. The CDR3 consists of 15 residues. CDR3 bases: TGTGCCAGCAGTTCCCAAGGTCTAGGCACCGGGGAGCTGTTTTTT. Amino acid sequence: CASSSQGLGTGELFF.

Only a few counts were recorded for this clone. This rearrangement joins TRBV4-2 to TRBJ1-2; D unclear. The CDR3 consists of 13 residues. Trimming shortened V by 0 bases and J by 8 bases, and 10 bases separated the two germline ends. Germline CDR1 and CDR2: LGHNA and YNFKEQ. For the CDR3, the DNA is TGTGCCAGCAGCCAAGAGGCCACGGGAGGCTACACCTTC. As protein: CASSQEATGGYTF.

The chain has TRBV7-3 and TRBJ2-3, with a possible D match to TRBD2 (7 bases). With 8 bases removed from V and 1 base from J, the gap between germline ends came to 16 bases. Per the germline V gene, CDR1 is SGHTA and CDR2 is FQGTGA. The CDR3 runs to 15 residues. The chain's CDR3 is CASGPRGARTDTQYF. The CDR3 nucleotides are TGTGCCAGCGGACCCCGGGGGGCCCGCACAGATACGCAGTATTTT.

This clone appeared a few times. The rearrangement uses TRBV7-3 and TRBJ2-7; 8 positions match TRBD1. The length of the CDR3 is 17 residues. Germline CDR1 and CDR2: SGHTA and FQGTGA. V was pared by 5 bases and J by 2 bases, with 14 bases of the junction left unmatched. The CDR3 loop is CASSQMTGAYLAYEQYF. The CDR3 region has the DNA TGTGCCAGCAGCCAAATGACAGGGGCCTACTTGGCCTACGAGCAGTACTTC.

The sample holds one count of this clone. The chain links TRBV7-3 to TRBJ2-1; D uncertain. The V gene's germline CDR1 is SGHTA and CDR2 FQGTGA. CDR3 length: 14 amino acids. Trimming stripped 0 bases from V and 10 bases from J, with 13 bases between. CDR3 protein: CASSLTHSPGEQFF. The CDR3 nucleotides are TGTGCCAGCAGCTTAACCCACAGTCCTGGGGAGCAGTTCTTC.

This clone was detected a few times. This chain uses TRBV7-2 with TRBJ2-6; unclear D gene. Germline lookup yields CDR1 SGHTA and CDR2 FQGNSA. V lost 1 base to trimming and J lost 3 bases, with 1 base between them. The CDR3 sequence is 13 residues long. The CDR3 DNA sequence: TGTGCCAGCAGCTTAGTTGGGGCCAACGTCCTGACTTTC. Translating it yields CASSLVGANVLTF.

The CDR3 bases are TGTGCCAGCAGCCACTCGGCCCAGCCGTGGAATCAGCCCCAGCATTTT. Amino acid sequence: CASSHSAQPWNQPQHF. The V gene is TRBV28, the J gene TRBJ1-5; D gene unclear. The CDR3 covers 16 residues. Per germline, CDR1 MDHEN and CDR2 SYDVKM. V gave up 6 bases and J gave up 4 bases, with 19 bases separating them.

This clone was recorded a few times. The chain uses TRBV19 and TRBJ2-5; D tentatively reads TRBD1 or TRBD2 (5 bases each). CDR1 and CDR2 (germline): LNHDA, SQIVND (reference sequence). The CDR3 extends over 15 amino acids. Trimming cost V 2 bases and J 4 bases, with 14 bases left between them. The chain's CDR3 is CASSIRSSGTETQYF. The CDR3 nucleotides are TGTGCCAGTAGTATAAGGTCGTCGGGGACAGAGACCCAGTACTTC.

This clone has more than one count but fewer than ten. The chain is built from TRBV30 and TRBJ2-1; 9 bases are shared with TRBD2. The V segment lost 0 bases and the J segment 0 bases; nucleotides outside the gene matches: 6. Germline V gene sequence: CDR1 GTSNPN, CDR2 SVGIG (reference sequence). The CDR3 spans 17 residues. Written as DNA, the CDR3 is TGTGCCTGGAGTGTGATGCGCGGGGGGGCCTCCTACAATGAGCAGTTCTTC. Its translation is CAWSVMRGGASYNEQFF.

In its sample, this clone was seen a few times. The genes are TRBV7-2 and TRBJ2-1; no clear D. The CDR3 spans 13 residues. The V and J ends lost 2 bases and 3 bases respectively, with 5 bases between them. Germline-derived CDR1 and CDR2 are SGHTA and FQGNSA. CDR3 bases: TGTGCCAGCAGCTTAAGGAGCTACAATGAGCAGTTCTTC. It translates to CASSLRSYNEQFF.

This clone was seen more than once but under ten times. This rearrangement joins TRBV18 to TRBJ2-1; 13 bases line up with TRBD2. After removal of 3 bases from V and 7 bases from J, the junction contained 6 bases not matched to a gene. Germline CDR1 and CDR2: KGHSH and LQKENI. The CDR3 contains 16 residues. This chain's CDR3 is CASSPRTSGGWNEQFF. DNA of the CDR3: TGTGCCAGCTCACCGAGGACTAGCGGGGGATGGAATGAGCAGTTCTTC.

This clone was seen only a few times. The V gene is TRBV28, the J gene TRBJ2-7; D gene ambiguous. V was shortened by 1 base and J by 5 bases, with 12 bases between the two germline ends. Germline V gives CDR1 MDHEN, CDR2 SYDVKM. This CDR3 has 14 residues. CDR3 coding DNA: TGTGCCAGCAGTTTATATATCGGTCCGCACGAGCAGTACTTC. Its protein product is CASSLYIGPHEQYF. The full variable domain, in which reference TRBV28 and TRBJ2-7 provide the parts outside the CDR3, is DVKVTQSSRYLVKRTGEKVFLECVQDMDHENMFWYRQDPGLGLRLIYFSYDVKMKEKGDIPEGYSVSREKKERFSLILESASTNQTSMYLCASSLYIGPHEQYFGPGTRLTVT.

V usage is TRBV4-1 and J usage is TRBJ2-3; 14 bases align to TRBD2. The CDR3 is 19 amino acids. Germline trimming cut 0 bases from V and 0 bases from J; bases unmatched to any gene: 5. From germline, CDR1 is MGHRA and CDR2 YSYEKL. The CDR3: CASSQDSGLAGVSTDTQYF. The CDR3 coding sequence is TGCGCCAGCAGCCAAGATTCGGGACTAGCGGGAGTTAGCACAGATACGCAGTATTTT.

The V call is TRBV5-1, the J call TRBJ2-6; unclear D gene. V dropped 4 bases and J dropped 0 bases, with 14 bases sitting between them. CDR3 length: 17 residues. Germline CDR1 and CDR2: SGHRS and YFSETQ. CDR3: CASSLRPAGSGANVLTF. In nucleotides, the CDR3 is TGCGCCAGCAGCCTACGTCCGGCAGGCTCTGGGGCCAACGTCCTGACTTTC.